Each of the 20 T cell receptor beta chains below was sequenced from the same sample in a study of blood T cell repertoires in COVID-19. TCRdb's copy holds only in-frame clones and misses some; the assay was immunoSEQ multiplex PCR. The sample contains 250,000 to 400,000 clones, approximately 90% of which appear only once. The sequenced material came from peripheral blood. These receptor sequences come from a woman aged 25 to 39 with COVID-19, enrolled during active disease.

V is TRBV5-4 and J is TRBJ2-3, with 8 positions matching TRBD1. Germline V CDR1 and CDR2: SGHNT, YYREEE (reference sequence). V shed 4 bases and J 4 bases; nucleotides not matched to a gene: 5. The CDR3 has 14 amino acids. Here the CDR3 reads CASSLDRGADTQYF. Here the CDR3 DNA reads TGTGCCAGCAGCCTAGACAGGGGTGCAGATACGCAGTATTTT.

The gene calls are TRBV5-5 and TRBJ1-1; 7 positions match TRBD1. The trim removed 4 bases at V and 0 bases at J, leaving 6 bases unmatched. Germline assignment: CDR1 SGHKS and CDR2 YYEKEE (reference sequence). CDR3 length equals 15 residues. Written as DNA, the CDR3 is TGTGCCAGCAGCCTATGGACAGGCCTGAACACTGAAGCTTTCTTT. It is translated as CASSLWTGLNTEAFF. Complete variable domain (other parts from reference TRBV5-5 and TRBJ1-1): DAGVTQSPTHLIKTRGQQVTLRCSPISGHKSVSWYQQVLGQGPQFIFQYYEKEERGRGNFPDRFSARQFPNYSSELNVNALLLGDSALYLCASSLWTGLNTEAFFGQGTRLTVV.

The chain links TRBV6-5 to TRBJ2-2; 9 positions match TRBD1. V shed 7 bases, J shed 7 bases, and the junction held 7 bases outside the gene matches. The V gene's germline CDR1 is MNHEY and CDR2 SVGAGI. The CDR3 covers 14 residues. The CDR3 DNA reads as TGTGCCAGCACGGGGACAGGGAGGGGCGGGGAGCTGTTTTTT. Translation gives CASTGTGRGGELFF.

This chain uses TRBV28 with TRBJ1-2; no clear D. Germline V gene sequence: CDR1 MDHEN, CDR2 SYDVKM. This CDR3 has 16 amino acids. V dropped 6 bases and J dropped 0 bases, with 17 bases sitting between them. CDR3 DNA: TGTGCCAGCAGCTCCATCTTGGTCCCAGCTAACTATGGCTACACCTTC. Translating gives CASSSILVPANYGYTF.

The CDR3 DNA sequence: TGTGCCTGGAGTACAGGGGTAGCCGATCAGCCCCAGCATTTT. It yields the protein CAWSTGVADQPQHF. This chain joins TRBV30 and TRBJ1-5, with 7 bases matching TRBD1. The CDR3 loop spans 14 amino acids. Germline CDR1 GTSNPN, CDR2 SVGIG (reference sequence). V lost 2 bases, J lost 5 bases, and 6 bases stayed unmatched.

The chain employs TRBV5-8 and TRBJ2-5, with 7 bases lining up with TRBD2. CDR3 size: 15 residues. The J segment lost 2 bases and the V segment lost 0 bases, leaving 4 bases of the junction unmatched. The germline gives CDR1 SGHTS, CDR2 YDEGEE. DNA for the CDR3: TGTGCCAGCAGCTTGGGAGCGGGGCGGCAAGAGACCCAGTACTTC. Translation gives CASSLGAGRQETQYF.

This chain links TRBV2 with TRBJ1-1; 8 nucleotides agree with TRBD1. CDR1 is SNHLY, CDR2 FYNNEI, per germline. Losses at the gene ends were 5 bases for V and 5 bases for J; bases not matched to a gene: 10. The CDR3 contains 15 residues. The CDR3 here is CASSTRRTGRTEAFF. The DNA for the CDR3 is TGTGCCAGCAGTACCCGGCGGACAGGGAGAACTGAAGCTTTCTTT.

This chain uses TRBV6-5 with TRBJ1-6; D is unclear. Germline CDR1 MNHEY, CDR2 SVGAGI. This CDR3 region has 16 residues. V lost 2 bases, J lost 8 bases, and 16 bases lay in between. The CDR3 sequence is CASSYPPRGTDSPLHF. The CDR3 DNA is TGTGCCAGCAGTTACCCCCCGCGGGGTACGGATTCACCCCTCCACTTT.

The chain employs TRBV6-5 and TRBJ2-7; a possible D gene is TRBD2 (6 bases). V lost 5 bases to trimming and J lost 3 bases, with 11 bases between them. Germline CDR1 is MNHEY and CDR2 is SVGAGI. The CDR3 runs 13 residues. This CDR3 is CASSPGLLYEQYV. The CDR3, as DNA: TGTGCCAGCAGTCCGGGACTTCTCTACGAGCAGTACGTC.

This chain uses TRBV6-1 with TRBJ1-2; D might be TRBD1 (6 bases). Germline CDR1 and CDR2: MNHNS and SASEGT. CDR3 length: 14 residues. Trimming cost V 2 bases and J 10 bases, with 17 bases left between them. The CDR3 DNA sequence: TGTGCCAGCAGTGAAAGGAGACAGGACGACGACTACACCTTC. Encoded protein: CASSERRQDDDYTF.

The J gene is TRBJ1-2, the V gene TRBV2, with D hard to call. Trimming removed 6 bases from V and 2 bases from J, with 13 bases in between. This CDR3 comprises 14 residues. In germline, CDR1 is SNHLY, CDR2 FYNNEI. The chain's CDR3 is CASSLVTLNYGYTF. The CDR3, as DNA: TGTGCCAGCAGCCTCGTCACTCTAAACTATGGCTACACCTTC.

The V and J genes are TRBV10-2 and TRBJ1-5, with no clear D. The CDR3 extends over 14 amino acids. CDR1 and CDR2 (germline): WSHSY, SAAADI. The ends were cut back, 5 bases at V and 2 bases at J, with 10 bases in the middle. CDR3 loop: CASSIRQGNQPQHF. The CDR3 DNA is TGCGCCAGCAGTATAAGGCAGGGCAATCAGCCCCAGCATTTT.

The chain is built from TRBV9 and TRBJ2-3; TRBD2 aligns across 9 bases. Germline V CDR1 and CDR2: SGDLS, YYNGEE. The CDR3 contains 16 residues. Trimming at V came to 4 bases and at J to 3 bases, leaving 9 bases not matched to a gene. In nucleotides, the CDR3 is TGTGCCAGCAGCCTATTGAGCGGGGGGTCAACAGATACGCAGTATTTT. Amino acid sequence: CASSLLSGGSTDTQYF.

The V call is TRBV10-3, the J call TRBJ2-1; 8 bases agree with TRBD2. This CDR3 is 15 amino acids long. J gave up 3 bases and V 11 bases, and 12 bases lay outside the gene matches. Germline V gene sequence: CDR1 ENHRY, CDR2 SYGVKD. The CDR3 sequence: CAARGGGGNYNEQFF. The DNA for the CDR3 is TGTGCCGCTAGGGGAGGCGGGGGGAACTACAATGAGCAGTTCTTC.

J is TRBJ2-1 and V is TRBV6-1; 9 nucleotides line up with TRBD2. CDR1 is MNHNS, CDR2 SASEGT, per germline. The V and J ends lost 3 bases and 0 bases, in that order; junction bases with no gene match: 9. This CDR3 spans 18 amino acids. The chain's CDR3 is CASSEKRGVFSSYNEQFF. The CDR3 nucleotides read TGTGCCAGCAGTGAGAAGCGGGGGGTCTTTAGCTCCTACAATGAGCAGTTCTTC.

Points on this clone: Other DNA sequences in the same sample also yield this CDR3. The J gene is TRBJ2-7, the V gene TRBV19, with D perhaps TRBD1 (5 bases). Trimming cost V 5 bases and J 4 bases, with 6 bases left between them. The CDR3 totals 11 residues. The V gene's germline CDR1 is LNHDA and CDR2 SQIVND (reference sequence). This chain's CDR3 is CASSSGYEQYF. In DNA, the CDR3 is TGTGCCAGTAGTTCAGGGTACGAGCAGTACTTC.

The V gene is TRBV11-2, the J gene TRBJ2-6; the match to TRBD1 covers 7 bases. CDR1 is SGHAT and CDR2 is FQNNGV in the germline V gene. V shed 5 bases, J shed 0 bases, and the junction held 13 bases outside the gene matches. The CDR3 runs 19 residues. DNA of the CDR3: TGTGCCAGCAGCCCTGACTGGACAGGTGTCATCTCTGGGGCCAACGTCCTGACTTTC. Its translation is CASSPDWTGVISGANVLTF.

This sequence joins TRBV6-5 and TRBJ1-3; tentatively, D is TRBD1 (5 bases). The germline gives CDR1 MNHEY, CDR2 SVGAGI. The germline V and J ends were trimmed by 2 bases and 8 bases, with 16 bases remaining between them. The CDR3 is 15 residues long. The CDR3: CASSYGRTIGDTIYF. The CDR3 DNA is TGTGCCAGCAGTTACGGACGGACTATAGGGGACACCATATATTTT.

The rearrangement uses TRBV5-8 and TRBJ1-1; 9 bases line up with TRBD1. CDR3 length: 19 amino acids. Germline V lookup: CDR1 SGHTS, CDR2 YDEGEE. Trimming cost V 4 bases and J 0 bases; bases outside gene matches: 16. CDR3 coding DNA: TGTGCCAGCAGCCGAACAGTAACAGGGGGCGGCCCATTGAACACTGAAGCTTTCTTT. This codes for CASSRTVTGGGPLNTEAFF.

The rearrangement joins TRBV6-6 to TRBJ2-5; TRBD2 aligns across 14 bases. With 6 bases clipped from V and 4 bases from J, the junction kept 7 bases outside the gene matches. The CDR3 runs to 16 residues. The germline V gene has CDR1 MNHNY and CDR2 SVGAGI (reference sequence). CDR3 bases: TGTGCCAGCAGAGAGACTAGCGGGGGGGCTGGAGAGACCCAGTACTTC. It translates to CASRETSGGAGETQYF.